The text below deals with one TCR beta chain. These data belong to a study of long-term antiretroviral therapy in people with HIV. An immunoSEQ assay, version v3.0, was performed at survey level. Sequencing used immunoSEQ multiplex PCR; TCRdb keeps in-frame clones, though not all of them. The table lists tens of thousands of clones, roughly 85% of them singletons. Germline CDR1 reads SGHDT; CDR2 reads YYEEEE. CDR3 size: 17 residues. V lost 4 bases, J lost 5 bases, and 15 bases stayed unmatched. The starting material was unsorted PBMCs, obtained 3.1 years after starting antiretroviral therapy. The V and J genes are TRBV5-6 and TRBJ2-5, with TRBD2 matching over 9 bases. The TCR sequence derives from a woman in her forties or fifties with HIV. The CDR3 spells CASSGGPLSSGDETQYF. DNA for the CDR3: TGTGCCAGCAGCGGGGGACCTCTGTCTAGCGGGGATGAGACCCAGTACTTC.